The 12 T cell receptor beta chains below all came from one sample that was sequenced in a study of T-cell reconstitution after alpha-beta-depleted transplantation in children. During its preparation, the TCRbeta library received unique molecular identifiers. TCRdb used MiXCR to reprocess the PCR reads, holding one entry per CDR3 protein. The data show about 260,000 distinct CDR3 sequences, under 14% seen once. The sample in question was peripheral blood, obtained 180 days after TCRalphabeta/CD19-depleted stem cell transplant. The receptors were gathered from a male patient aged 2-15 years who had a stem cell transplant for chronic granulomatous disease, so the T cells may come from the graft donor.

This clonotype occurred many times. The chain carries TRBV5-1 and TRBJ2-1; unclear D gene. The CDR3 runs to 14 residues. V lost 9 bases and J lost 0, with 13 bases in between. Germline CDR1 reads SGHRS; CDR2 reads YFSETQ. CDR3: CATAYTSSYNEQFF. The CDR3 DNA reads TGCGCCACCGCGTACACCAGCTCCTACAATGAGCAGTTCTTC.

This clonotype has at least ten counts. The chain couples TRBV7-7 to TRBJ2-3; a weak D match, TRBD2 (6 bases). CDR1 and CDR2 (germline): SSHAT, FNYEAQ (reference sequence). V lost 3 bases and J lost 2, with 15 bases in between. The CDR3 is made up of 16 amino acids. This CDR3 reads CASSLSAGRFTDTQYF. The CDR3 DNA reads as TGTGCCAGCAGCTTGAGCGCGGGACGCTTCACAGATACGCAGTATTTT.

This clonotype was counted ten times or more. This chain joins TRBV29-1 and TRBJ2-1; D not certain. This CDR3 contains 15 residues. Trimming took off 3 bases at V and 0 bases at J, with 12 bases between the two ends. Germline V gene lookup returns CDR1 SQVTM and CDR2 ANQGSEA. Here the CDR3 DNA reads TGCAGCGTTGAGGGCCATATGAGCTCCTACAATGAGCAGTTCTTC. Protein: CSVEGHMSSYNEQFF.

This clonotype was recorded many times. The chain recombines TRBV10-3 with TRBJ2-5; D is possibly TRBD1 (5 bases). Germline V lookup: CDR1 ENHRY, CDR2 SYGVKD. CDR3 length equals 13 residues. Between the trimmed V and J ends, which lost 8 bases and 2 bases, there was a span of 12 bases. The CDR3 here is CAIQPQEQETQYF. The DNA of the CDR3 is TGTGCCATCCAACCACAGGAACAAGAGACCCAGTACTTC.

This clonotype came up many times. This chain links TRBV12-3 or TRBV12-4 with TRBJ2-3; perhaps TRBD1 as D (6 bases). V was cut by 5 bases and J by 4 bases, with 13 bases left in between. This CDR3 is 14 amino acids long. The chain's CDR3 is CASSLTGRADTQYF. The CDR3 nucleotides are TGTGCCAGCAGTCTCACAGGGCGCGCAGATACGCAGTATTTT.

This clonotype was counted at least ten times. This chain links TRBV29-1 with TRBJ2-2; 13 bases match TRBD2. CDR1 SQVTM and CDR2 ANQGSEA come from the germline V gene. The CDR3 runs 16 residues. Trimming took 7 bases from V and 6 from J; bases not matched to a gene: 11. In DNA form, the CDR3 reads TGCAGCGCCGAGTCCGGGACTAGCGGGATTGCCGGGGAGCTGTTTTTT. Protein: CSAESGTSGIAGELFF.

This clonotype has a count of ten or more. The CDR3 DNA follows: TGTGCCAGCAGCTTGGCCCCGGGGTCCTCCTACGAGCAGTACTTC. Its translation is CASSLAPGSSYEQYF. This chain joins TRBV5-4 and TRBJ2-7; tentative D call: TRBD2 (5 bases). This CDR3 spans 15 amino acids. Germline V CDR1 and CDR2: SGHNT, YYREEE (reference sequence). Trimming removed 0 bases at V and 0 bases at J, with 10 bases between. The full variable domain, its missing parts supplied by reference TRBV5-4 and TRBJ2-7, is ETGVTQSPTHLIKTRGQQVTLRCSSQSGHNTVSWYQQALGQGPQFIFQYYREEENGRGNFPPRFSGLQFPNYSSELNVNALELDDSALYLCASSLAPGSSYEQYFGPGTRLTVT.

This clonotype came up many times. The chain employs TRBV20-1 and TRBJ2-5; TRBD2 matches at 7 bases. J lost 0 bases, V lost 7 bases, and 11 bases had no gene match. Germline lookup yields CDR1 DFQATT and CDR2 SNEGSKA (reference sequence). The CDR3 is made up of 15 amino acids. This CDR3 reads CSGRSGEGHQETQYF. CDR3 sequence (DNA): TGCAGTGGACGAAGCGGGGAGGGACACCAAGAGACCCAGTACTTC.

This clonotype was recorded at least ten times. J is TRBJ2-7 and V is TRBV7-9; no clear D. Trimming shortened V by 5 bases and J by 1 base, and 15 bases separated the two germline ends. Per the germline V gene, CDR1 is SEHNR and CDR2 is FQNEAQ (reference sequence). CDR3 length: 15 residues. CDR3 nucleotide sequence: TGTGCCAGCAGCCCACTGGGTGATAAGTCCTACGAGCAGTACTTC. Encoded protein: CASSPLGDKSYEQYF.

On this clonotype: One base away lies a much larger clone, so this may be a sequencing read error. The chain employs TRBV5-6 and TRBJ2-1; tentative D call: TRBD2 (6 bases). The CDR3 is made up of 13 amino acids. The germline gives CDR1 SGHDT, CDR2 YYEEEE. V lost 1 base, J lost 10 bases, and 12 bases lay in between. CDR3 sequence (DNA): TGTGCCAGCAGCTTGATTCCTAGCGCGGAGCAGTTCTTC. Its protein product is CASSLIPSAEQFF.

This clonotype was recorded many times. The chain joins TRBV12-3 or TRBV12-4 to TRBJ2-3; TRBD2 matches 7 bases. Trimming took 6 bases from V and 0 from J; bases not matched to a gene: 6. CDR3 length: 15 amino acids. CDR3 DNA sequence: TGTGCCAGCAGCCAAAGCGGGGCAAGCACAGATACGCAGTATTTT. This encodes CASSQSGASTDTQYF.

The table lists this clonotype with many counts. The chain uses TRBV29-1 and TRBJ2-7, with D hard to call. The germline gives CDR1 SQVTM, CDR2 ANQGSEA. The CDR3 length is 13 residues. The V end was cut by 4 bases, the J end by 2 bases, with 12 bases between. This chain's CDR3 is CSVGPPGPYEQYF. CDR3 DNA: TGCAGCGTTGGGCCGCCGGGCCCCTACGAGCAGTACTTC.